The T cell receptor beta chain under discussion was sequenced for a study of blood T cell repertoires in COVID-19. In the study overall: COVID-19 samples from acute and convalescent phases originated in the United States, Italy and Spain. T cells, B-cell-depleted T cells, or PBMCs provided the cDNA or gDNA that served as material.

The CDR3 is 13 residues long. Germline CDR1 SGHTA, CDR2 FQGNSA. V was pared by 4 bases and J by 9 bases, with 7 bases of the junction left unmatched. This clone was seen a few times. Original handling: Nucleated cell number was recorded as an estimate derived from reference gene primer amplification. Profiled with immunoSEQ multiplex PCR; TCRdb holds only in-frame clones, not every one. Clonal size and the V and J genes are those of that table, whereas D and trimming came from the DNA. This table holds around 310,000 clones, around 90% found once. Seattle patient enrollment occurred during active infection, with longitudinal follow-up thereafter.

The source of this sequence is a middle-aged woman with COVID-19, enrolled during active disease. The sequencing input was peripheral blood. The gene calls are TRBV7-2 and TRBJ2-5, with 8 bases identical to TRBD1. The CDR3 sequence: CASSSGTGKPQYF. In DNA form, the CDR3 reads TGTGCCAGCAGCTCCGGGACAGGCAAGCCCCAGTACTTC.